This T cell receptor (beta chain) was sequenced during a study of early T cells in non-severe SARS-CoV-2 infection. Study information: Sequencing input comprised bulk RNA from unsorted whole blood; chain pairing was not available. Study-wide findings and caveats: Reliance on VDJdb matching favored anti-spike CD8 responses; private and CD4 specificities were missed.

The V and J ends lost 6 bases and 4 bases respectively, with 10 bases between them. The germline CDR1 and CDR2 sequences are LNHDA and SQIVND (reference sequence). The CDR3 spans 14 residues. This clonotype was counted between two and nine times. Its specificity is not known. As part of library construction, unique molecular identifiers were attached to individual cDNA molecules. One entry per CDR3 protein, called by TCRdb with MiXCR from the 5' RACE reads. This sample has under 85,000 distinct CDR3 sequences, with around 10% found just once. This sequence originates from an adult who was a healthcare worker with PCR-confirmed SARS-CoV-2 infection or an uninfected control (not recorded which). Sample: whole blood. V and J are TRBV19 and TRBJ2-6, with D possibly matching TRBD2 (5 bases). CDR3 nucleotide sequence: TGTGCCAGTAGGGACCTAGCAGGGGCCAACGTCCTGACTTTC. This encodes CASRDLAGANVLTF.